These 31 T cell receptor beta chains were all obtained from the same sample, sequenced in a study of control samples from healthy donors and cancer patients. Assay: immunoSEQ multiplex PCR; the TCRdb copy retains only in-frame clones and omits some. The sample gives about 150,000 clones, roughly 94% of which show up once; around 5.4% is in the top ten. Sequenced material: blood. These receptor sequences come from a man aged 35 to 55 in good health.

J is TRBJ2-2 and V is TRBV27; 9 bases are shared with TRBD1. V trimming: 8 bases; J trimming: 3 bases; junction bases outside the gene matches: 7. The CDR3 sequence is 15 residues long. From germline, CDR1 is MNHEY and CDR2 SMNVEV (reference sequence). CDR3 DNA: TGTGCCAGCCAACCCGGGACAGGGTACACCGGGGAGCTGTTTTTT. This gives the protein CASQPGTGYTGELFF.

Written as DNA, the CDR3 is TGTGCCAGCAGCCATAGTCCTTCTGGAAACACCATATATTTT. It encodes CASSHSPSGNTIYF. This chain connects TRBV3-1 (or the pseudogene TRBV3-2) to TRBJ1-3; D call uncertain. Trimming shortened V by 3 bases and J by 1 base, and 7 bases separated the two germline ends. The CDR3 covers 14 residues. Per germline, CDR1 LGHDT and CDR2 YNNKEL (reference sequence).

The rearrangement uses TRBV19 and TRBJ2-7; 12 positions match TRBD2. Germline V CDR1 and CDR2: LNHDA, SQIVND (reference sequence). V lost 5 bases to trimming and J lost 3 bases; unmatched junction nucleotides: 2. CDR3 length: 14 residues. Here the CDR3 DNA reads TGTGCCAGTAGTGCTAGCGGGGGGGGCTACGAGCAGTACTTC. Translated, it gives CASSASGGGYEQYF.

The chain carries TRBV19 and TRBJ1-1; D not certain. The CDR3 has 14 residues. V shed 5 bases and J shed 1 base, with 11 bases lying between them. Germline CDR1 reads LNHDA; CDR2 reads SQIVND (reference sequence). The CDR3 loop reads CASSLRRENTEAFF. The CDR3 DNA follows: TGTGCCAGTAGTCTCCGGAGGGAGAACACTGAAGCTTTCTTT.

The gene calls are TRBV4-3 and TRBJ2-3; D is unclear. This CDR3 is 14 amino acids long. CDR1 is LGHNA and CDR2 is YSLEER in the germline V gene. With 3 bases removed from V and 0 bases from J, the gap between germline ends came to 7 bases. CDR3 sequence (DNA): TGCGCCAGCAGCCATGTTCTTAGCACAGATACGCAGTATTTT. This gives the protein CASSHVLSTDTQYF.

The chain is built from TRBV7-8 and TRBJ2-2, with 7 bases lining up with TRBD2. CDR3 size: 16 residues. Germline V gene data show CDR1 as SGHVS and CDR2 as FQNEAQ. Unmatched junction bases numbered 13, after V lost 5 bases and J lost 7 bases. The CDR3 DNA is TGTGCCAGCAGCGTCCGGGCCGCGGGGGAGAACGGGGAGCTGTTTTTT. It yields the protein CASSVRAAGENGELFF.

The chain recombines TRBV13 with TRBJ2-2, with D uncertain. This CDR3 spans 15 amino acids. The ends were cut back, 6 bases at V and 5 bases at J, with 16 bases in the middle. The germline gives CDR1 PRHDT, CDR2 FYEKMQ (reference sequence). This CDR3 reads CASRTNLGSTGELFF. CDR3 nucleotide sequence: TGTGCCAGCAGAACGAACTTGGGTTCGACCGGGGAGCTGTTTTTT.

CDR3 coding DNA: TGTGCCAGCTCACAATATCATGACAGGGGAGCGAACACTGAAGCTTTCTTT. Its translation: CASSQYHDRGANTEAFF. This chain connects TRBV18 to TRBJ1-1, with TRBD1 matching 8 bases. The CDR3 spans 17 residues. J gave up 1 base and V 4 bases, and 11 bases lay outside the gene matches. Germline V gene data show CDR1 as KGHSH and CDR2 as LQKENI. Variable domain in full (rest from reference TRBV18 and TRBJ1-1): NAGVMQNPRHLVRRRGQEARLRCSPMKGHSHVYWYRQLPEEGLKFMVYLQKENIIDESGMPKERFSAEFPKEGPSILRIQQVVRGDSAAYFCASSQYHDRGANTEAFFGQGTRLTVV.

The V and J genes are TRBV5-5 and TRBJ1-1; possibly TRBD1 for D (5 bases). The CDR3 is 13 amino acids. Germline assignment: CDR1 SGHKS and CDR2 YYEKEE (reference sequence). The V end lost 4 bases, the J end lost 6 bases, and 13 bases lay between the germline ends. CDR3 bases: TGTGCCAGCAGCCACGGGGGTTGGGCTGAAGCTTTCTTT. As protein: CASSHGGWAEAFF. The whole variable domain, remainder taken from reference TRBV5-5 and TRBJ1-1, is DAGVTQSPTHLIKTRGQQVTLRCSPISGHKSVSWYQQVLGQGPQFIFQYYEKEERGRGNFPDRFSARQFPNYSSELNVNALLLGDSALYLCASSHGGWAEAFFGQGTRLTVV.

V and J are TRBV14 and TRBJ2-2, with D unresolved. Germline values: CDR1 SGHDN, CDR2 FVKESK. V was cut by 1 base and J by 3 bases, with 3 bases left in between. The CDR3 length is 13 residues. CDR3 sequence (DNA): TGTGCCAGCAGCCAAGGGTACACCGGGGAGCTGTTTTTT. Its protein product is CASSQGYTGELFF.

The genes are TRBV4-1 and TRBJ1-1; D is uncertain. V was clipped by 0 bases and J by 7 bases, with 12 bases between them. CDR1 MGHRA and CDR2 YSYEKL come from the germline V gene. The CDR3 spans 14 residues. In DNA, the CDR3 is TGCGCCAGCAGCCAAGAAGGGAAGTGGGGTGAAGCTTTCTTT. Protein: CASSQEGKWGEAFF.

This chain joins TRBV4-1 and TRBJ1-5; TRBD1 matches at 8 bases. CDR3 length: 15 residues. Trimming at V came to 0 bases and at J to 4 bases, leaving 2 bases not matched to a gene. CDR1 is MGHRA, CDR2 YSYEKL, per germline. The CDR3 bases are TGCGCCAGCAGCCAAGACGGGACAGGTAATCAGCCCCAGCATTTT. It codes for CASSQDGTGNQPQHF.

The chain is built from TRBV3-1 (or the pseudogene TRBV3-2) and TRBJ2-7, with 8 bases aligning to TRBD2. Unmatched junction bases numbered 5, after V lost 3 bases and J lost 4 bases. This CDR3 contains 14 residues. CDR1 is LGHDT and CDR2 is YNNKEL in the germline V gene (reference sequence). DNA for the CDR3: TGTGCCAGCAGCCACCTACTAGCGGAATACGAGCAGTACTTC. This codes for CASSHLLAEYEQYF.

The CDR3 DNA follows: TGTGCCTGGGGGGACAGCTTCTCTGGAAACACCATATATTTT. Residues: CAWGDSFSGNTIYF. This chain uses TRBV30 with TRBJ1-3, with 7 bases fitting TRBD1. Germline CDR1 and CDR2: GTSNPN and SVGIG (reference sequence). V lost 5 bases, J lost 0 bases, and 4 bases stayed unmatched. This CDR3 has 14 residues.

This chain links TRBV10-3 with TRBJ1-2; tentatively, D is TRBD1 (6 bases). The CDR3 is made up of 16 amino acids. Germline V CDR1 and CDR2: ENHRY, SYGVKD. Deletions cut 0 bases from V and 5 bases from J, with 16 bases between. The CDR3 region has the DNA TGTGCCATCAGTGAGTCGGGCAGGGGCGATTCTTATGGCTACACCTTC. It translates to CAISESGRGDSYGYTF.

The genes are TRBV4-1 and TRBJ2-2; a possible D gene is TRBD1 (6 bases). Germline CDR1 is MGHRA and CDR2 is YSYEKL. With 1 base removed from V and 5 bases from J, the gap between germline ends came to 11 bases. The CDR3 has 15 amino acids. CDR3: CASSQGLQGTGELFF. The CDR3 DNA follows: TGCGCCAGCAGCCAAGGCTTGCAGGGGACCGGGGAGCTGTTTTTT.

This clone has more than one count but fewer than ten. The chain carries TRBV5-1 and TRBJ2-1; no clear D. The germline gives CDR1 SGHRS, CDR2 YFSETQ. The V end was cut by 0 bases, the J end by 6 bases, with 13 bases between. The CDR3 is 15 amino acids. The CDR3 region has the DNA TGCGCCAGCAGCTTGGAGGGTATCCCTCGCAATGAGCAGTTCTTC. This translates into CASSLEGIPRNEQFF.

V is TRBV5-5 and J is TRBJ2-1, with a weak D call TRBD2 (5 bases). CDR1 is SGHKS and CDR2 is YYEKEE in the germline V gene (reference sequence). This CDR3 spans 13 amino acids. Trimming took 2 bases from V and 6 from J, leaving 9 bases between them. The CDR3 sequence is CASSFSAVNEQFF. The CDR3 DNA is TGTGCCAGCAGCTTTAGCGCCGTCAATGAGCAGTTCTTC.

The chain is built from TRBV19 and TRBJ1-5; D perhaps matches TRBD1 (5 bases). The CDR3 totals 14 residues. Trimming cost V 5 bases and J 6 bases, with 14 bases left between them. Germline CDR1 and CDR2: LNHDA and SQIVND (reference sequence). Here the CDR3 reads CASSSPEGTQPQHF. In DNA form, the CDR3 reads TGTGCCAGTAGTTCTCCGGAGGGGACTCAGCCCCAGCATTTT. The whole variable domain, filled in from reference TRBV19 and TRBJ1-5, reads DGGITQSPKYLFRKEGQNVTLSCEQNLNHDAMYWYRQDPGQGLRLIYYSQIVNDFQKGDIAEGYSVSREKKESFPLTVTSAQKNPTAFYLCASSSPEGTQPQHFGDGTRLSIL.

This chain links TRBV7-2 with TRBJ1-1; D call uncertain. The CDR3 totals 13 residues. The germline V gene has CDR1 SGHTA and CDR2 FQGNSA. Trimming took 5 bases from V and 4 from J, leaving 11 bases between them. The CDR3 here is CASSRARGTEAFF. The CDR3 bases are TGTGCCAGCAGCCGGGCCCGAGGCACTGAAGCTTTCTTT.

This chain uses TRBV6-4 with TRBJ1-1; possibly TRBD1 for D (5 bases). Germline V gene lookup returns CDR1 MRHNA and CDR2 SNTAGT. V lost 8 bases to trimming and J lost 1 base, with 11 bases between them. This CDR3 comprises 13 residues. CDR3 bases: TGTGCCAGCTCCCGGGACTGGAACACTGAAGCTTTCTTT. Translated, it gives CASSRDWNTEAFF.

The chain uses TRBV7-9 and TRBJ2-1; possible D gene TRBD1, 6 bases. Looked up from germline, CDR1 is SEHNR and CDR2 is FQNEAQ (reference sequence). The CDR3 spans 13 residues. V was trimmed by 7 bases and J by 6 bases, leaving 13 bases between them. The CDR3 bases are TGTGCCAGCACATCAGGGGTTTCCAATGAGCAGTTCTTC. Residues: CASTSGVSNEQFF.

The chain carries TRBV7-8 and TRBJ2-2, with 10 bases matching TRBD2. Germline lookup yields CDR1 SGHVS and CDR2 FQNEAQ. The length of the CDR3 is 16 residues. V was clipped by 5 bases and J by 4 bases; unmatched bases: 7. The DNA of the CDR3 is TGTGCCAGCAGCCCCCAGCGGGGGGGAATCACCGGGGAGCTGTTTTTT. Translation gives CASSPQRGGITGELFF.

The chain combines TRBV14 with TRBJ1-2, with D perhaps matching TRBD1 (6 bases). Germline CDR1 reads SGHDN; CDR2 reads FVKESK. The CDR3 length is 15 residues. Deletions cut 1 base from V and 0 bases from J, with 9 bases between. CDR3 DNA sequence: TGTGCCAGCAGCCAAGCCGGGACAACTAACTATGGCTACACCTTC. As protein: CASSQAGTTNYGYTF.

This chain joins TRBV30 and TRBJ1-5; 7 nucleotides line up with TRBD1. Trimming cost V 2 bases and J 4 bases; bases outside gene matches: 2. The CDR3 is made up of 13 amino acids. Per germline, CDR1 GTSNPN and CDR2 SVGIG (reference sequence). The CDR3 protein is CAWSYRGNQPQHF. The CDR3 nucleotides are TGTGCCTGGAGTTACAGGGGTAATCAGCCCCAGCATTTT. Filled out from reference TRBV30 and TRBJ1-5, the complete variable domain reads SQTIHQWPATLVQPVGSPLSLECTVEGTSNPNLYWYRQAAGRGLQLLFYSVGIGQISSEVPQNLSASRPQDRQFILSSKKLLLSDSGFYLCAWSYRGNQPQHFGDGTRLSIL.

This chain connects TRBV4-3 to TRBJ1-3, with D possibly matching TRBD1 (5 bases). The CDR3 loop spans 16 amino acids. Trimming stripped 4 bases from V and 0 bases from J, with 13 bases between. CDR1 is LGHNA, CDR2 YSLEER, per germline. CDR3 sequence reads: CASSPSRAISGNTIYF. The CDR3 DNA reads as TGCGCCAGCAGCCCTAGCAGGGCGATCTCTGGAAACACCATATATTTT.

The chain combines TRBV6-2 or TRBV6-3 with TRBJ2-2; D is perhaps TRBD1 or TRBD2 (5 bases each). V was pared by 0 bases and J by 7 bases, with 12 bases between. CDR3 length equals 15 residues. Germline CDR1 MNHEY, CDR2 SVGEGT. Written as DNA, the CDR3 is TGTGCCAGCAGTTACTCGGAAGGGGCGGGCGGGGAGCTGTTTTTT. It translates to CASSYSEGAGGELFF.

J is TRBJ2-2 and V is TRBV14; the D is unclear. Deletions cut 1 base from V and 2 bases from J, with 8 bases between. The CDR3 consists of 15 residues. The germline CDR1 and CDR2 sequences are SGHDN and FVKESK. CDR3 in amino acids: CASSQVKDNTGELFF. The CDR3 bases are TGTGCCAGCAGCCAAGTGAAGGACAACACCGGGGAGCTGTTTTTT.

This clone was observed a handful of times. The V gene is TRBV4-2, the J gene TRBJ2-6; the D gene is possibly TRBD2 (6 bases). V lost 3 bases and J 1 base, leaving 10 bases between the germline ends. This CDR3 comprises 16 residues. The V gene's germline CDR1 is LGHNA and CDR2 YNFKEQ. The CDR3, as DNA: TGTGCCAGCAGCCAGGTCCGGGGGTCTGGGGCCAACGTCCTGACTTTC. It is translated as CASSQVRGSGANVLTF.

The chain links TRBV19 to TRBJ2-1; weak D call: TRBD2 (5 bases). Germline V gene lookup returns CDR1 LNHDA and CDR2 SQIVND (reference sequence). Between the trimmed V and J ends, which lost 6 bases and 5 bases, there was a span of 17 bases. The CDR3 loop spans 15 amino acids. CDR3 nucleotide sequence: TGTGCCAGTAGACAAGGCGGAGGACCCGACAATGAGCAGTTCTTC. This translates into CASRQGGGPDNEQFF.

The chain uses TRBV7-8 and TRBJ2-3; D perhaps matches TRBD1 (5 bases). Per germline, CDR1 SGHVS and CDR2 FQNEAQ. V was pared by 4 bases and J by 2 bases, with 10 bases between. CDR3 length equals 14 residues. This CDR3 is CASSYRQLTDTQYF. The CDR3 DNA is TGTGCCAGCAGCTACCGACAGCTCACAGATACGCAGTATTTT.